Sequencing of this T cell receptor beta chain was carried out in a study of cytomegalovirus exposure and HLA in healthy donors. Study results and limitations: A classifier reportedly called cytomegalovirus status with high sensitivity and specificity. Among TCR sequences, most were rare, though some public TCRs appeared in many donors. The study designated over 150 TCR beta chains cytomegalovirus-associated.

The donors were in the roughly 130-subject validation cohort, distinct from the roughly 600-subject first cohort. Germline V gene data show CDR1 as SGHVS and CDR2 as FQNEAQ. Germline trimming cut 5 bases from V and 6 bases from J; bases unmatched to any gene: 7. This CDR3 is built from 15 residues. Concerning this clone itself: Its antigen is undetermined.

The assay was immunoSEQ multiplex PCR, and TCRdb's table has in-frame clones only and misses some. The repertoire holds over 150,000 clones, with approximately 96% as singletons. Specimen: PBMCs. The origin of this receptor is a woman under 30 in good health and CMV-seronegative. The gene calls are TRBV7-8 and TRBJ2-2, with 9 bases identical to TRBD1. Written as DNA, the CDR3 is TGTGCCAGCAGCACACAGGGGGCTATGGCCGGGGAGCTGTTTTTT. Its translation is CASSTQGAMAGELFF.